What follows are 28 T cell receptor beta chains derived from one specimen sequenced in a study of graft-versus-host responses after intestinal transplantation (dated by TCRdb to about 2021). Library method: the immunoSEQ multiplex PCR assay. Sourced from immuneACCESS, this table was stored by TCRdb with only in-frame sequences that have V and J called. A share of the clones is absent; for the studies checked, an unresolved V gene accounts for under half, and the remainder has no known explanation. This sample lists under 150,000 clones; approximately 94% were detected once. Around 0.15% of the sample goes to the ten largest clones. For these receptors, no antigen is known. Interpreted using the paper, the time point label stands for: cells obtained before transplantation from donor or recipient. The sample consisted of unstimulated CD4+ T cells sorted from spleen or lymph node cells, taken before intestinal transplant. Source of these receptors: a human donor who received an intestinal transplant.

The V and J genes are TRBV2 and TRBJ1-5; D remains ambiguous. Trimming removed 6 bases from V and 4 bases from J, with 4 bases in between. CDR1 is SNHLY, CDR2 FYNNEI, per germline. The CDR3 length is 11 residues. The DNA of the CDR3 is TGTGCCAGCAGGATAAATCAGCCCCAGCATTTT. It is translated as CASRINQPQHF.

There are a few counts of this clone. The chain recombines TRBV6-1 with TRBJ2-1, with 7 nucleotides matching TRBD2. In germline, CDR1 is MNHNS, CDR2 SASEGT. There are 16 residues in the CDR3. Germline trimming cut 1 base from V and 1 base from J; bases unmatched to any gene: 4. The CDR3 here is CASSEVGGGSYNEQFF. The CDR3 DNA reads TGTGCCAGCAGTGAAGTCGGCGGGGGATCCTACAATGAGCAGTTCTTC.

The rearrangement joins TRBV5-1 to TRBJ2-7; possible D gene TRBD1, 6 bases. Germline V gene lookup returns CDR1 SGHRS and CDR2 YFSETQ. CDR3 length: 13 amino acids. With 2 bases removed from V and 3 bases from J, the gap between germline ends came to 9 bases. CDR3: CASSFDRSYEQYF. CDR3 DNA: TGCGCCAGCAGCTTTGACAGGAGCTACGAGCAGTACTTC.

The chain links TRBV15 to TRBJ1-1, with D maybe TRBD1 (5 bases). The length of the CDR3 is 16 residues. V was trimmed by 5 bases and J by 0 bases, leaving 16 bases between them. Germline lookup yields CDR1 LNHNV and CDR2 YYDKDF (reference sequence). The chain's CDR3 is CATSVRQGALNTEAFF. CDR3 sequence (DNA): TGTGCCACCAGCGTCCGACAAGGGGCCCTGAACACTGAAGCTTTCTTT. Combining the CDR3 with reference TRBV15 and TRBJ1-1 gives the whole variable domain DAMVIQNPRYQVTQFGKPVTLSCSQTLNHNVMYWYQQKSSQAPKLLFHYYDKDFNNEADTPDNFQSRRPNTSFCFLDIRSPGLGDTAMYLCATSVRQGALNTEAFFGQGTRLTVV.

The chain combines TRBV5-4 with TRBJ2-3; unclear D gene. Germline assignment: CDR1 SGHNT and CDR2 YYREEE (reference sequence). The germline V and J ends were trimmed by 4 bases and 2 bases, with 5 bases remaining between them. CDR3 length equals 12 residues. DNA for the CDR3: TGTGCCAGCAGCATGACCACAGATACGCAGTATTTT. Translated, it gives CASSMTTDTQYF.

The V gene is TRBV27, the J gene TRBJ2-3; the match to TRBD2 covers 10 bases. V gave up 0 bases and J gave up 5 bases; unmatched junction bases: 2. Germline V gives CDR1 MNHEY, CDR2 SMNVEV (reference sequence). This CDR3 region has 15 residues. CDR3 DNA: TGTGCCAGCAGTTTATCTACTAGCGGGGTAGATACGCAGTATTTT. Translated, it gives CASSLSTSGVDTQYF.

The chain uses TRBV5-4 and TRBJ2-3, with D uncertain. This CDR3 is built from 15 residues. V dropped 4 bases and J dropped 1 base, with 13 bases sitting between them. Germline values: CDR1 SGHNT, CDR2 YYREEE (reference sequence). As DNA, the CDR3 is TGTGCCAGCAGCGCGACCGGGTTAGGCACAGATACGCAGTATTTT. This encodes CASSATGLGTDTQYF.

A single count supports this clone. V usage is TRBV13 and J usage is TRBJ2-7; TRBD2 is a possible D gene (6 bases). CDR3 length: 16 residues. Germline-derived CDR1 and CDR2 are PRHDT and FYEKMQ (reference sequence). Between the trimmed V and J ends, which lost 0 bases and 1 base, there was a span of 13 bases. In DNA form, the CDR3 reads TGTGCCAGCAGCTTAGGGGGGCGGGACGGATCCTACGAGCAGTACTTC. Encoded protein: CASSLGGRDGSYEQYF.

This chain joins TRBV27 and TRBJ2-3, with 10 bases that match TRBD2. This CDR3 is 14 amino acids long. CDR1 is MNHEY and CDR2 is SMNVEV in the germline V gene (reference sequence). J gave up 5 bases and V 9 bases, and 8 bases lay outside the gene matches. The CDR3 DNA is TGTGCCAGTAATAGCGGGGGGCCAGGAGATACGCAGTATTTT. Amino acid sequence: CASNSGGPGDTQYF.

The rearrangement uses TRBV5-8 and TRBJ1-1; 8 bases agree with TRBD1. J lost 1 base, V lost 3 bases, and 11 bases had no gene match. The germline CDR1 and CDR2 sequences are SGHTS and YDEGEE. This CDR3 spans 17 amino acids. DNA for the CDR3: TGTGCCAGCAGCTCGAATCGGGACAGGACACCGAACACTGAAGCTTTCTTT. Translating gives CASSSNRDRTPNTEAFF.

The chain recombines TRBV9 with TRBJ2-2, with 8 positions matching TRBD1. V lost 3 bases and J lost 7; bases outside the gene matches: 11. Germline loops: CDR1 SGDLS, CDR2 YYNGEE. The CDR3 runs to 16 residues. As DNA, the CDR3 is TGTGCCAGCAGCGCTGACAGGGGTGGGGAAGGCGGGGAGCTGTTTTTT. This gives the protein CASSADRGGEGGELFF.

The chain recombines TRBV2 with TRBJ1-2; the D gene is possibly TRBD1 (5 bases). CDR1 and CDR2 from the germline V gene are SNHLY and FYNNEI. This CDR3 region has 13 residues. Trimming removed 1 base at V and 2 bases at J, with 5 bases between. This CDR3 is CASSEGGNYGYTF. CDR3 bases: TGTGCCAGCAGTGAAGGGGGGAACTATGGCTACACCTTC.

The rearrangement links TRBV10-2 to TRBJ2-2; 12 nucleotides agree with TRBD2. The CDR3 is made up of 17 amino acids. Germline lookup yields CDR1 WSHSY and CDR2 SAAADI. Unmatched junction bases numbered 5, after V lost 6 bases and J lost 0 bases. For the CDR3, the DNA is TGCGCCAGCAGGGTCGGACTAGCGGGGTCGAACACCGGGGAGCTGTTTTTT. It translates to CASRVGLAGSNTGELFF.

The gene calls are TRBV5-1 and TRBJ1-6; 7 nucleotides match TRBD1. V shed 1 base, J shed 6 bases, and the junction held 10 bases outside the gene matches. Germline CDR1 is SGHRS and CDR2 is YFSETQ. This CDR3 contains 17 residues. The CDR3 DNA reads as TGCGCCAGCAGCTTGACGACAGGGAGGTTTAGTAATTCACCCCTCCACTTT. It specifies CASSLTTGRFSNSPLHF.

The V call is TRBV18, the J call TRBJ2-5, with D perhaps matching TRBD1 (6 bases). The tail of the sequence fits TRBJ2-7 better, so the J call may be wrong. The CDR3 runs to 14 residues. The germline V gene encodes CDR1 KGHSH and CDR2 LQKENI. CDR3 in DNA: TGTGCCAGCTCACCAGGGACAAACTCCTACGAGCAGTACTTC. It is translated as CASSPGTNSYEQYF.

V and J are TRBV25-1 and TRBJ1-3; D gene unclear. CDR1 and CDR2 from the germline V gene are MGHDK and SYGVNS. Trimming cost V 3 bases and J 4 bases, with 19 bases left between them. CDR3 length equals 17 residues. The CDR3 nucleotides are TGTGCCAGCAGTGATATCGCGCCCGGGAGAGCGGGAAACACCATATATTTT. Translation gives CASSDIAPGRAGNTIYF.

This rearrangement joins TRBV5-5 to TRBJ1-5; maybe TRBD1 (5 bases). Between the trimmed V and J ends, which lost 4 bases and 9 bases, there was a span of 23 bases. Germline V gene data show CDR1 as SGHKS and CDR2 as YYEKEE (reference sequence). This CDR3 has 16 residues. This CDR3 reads CASSLALDSTTRPQHF. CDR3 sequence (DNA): TGTGCCAGCAGCCTTGCCCTAGACAGCACGACCCGGCCCCAGCATTTT.

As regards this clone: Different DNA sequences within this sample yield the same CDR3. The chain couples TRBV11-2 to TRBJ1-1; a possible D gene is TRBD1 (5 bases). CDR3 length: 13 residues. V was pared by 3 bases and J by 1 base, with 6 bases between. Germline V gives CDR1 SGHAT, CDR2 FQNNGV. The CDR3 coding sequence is TGTGCCAGCAGCTTTACAGGGAACACTGAAGCTTTCTTT. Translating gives CASSFTGNTEAFF.

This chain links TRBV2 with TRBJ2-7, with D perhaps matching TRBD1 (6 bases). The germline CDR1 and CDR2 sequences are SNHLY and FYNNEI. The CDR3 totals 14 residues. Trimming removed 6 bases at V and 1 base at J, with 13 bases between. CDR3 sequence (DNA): TGTGCCAGCAGATTACAGGGCTTATCCTACGAGCAGTACTTC. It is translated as CASRLQGLSYEQYF.

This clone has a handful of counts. CDR3 DNA: TGTGCCAGCAGCTTGGATTACAGGGCTGCTTTCTTT. This codes for CASSLDYRAAFF. The rearrangement joins TRBV5-8 to TRBJ1-1; D is perhaps TRBD1 (6 bases). V lost 0 bases and J 11 bases, leaving 11 bases between the germline ends. This CDR3 comprises 12 residues. CDR1 SGHTS and CDR2 YDEGEE come from the germline V gene.

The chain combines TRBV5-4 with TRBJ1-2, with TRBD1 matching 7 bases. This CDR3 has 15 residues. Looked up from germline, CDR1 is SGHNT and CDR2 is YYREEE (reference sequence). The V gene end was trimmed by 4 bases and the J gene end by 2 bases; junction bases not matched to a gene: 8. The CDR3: CASSLTGPGNYGYTF. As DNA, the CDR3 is TGTGCCAGCAGCCTGACAGGGCCGGGAAACTATGGCTACACCTTC.

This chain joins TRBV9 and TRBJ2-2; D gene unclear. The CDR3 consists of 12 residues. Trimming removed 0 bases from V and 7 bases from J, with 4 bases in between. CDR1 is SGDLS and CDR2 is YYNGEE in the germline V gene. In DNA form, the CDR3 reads TGTGCCAGCAGCGTAGATATCGGGGAGCTGTTTTTT. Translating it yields CASSVDIGELFF.

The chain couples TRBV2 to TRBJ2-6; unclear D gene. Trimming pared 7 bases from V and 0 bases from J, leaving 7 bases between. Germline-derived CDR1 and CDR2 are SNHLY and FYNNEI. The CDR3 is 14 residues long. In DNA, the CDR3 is TGTGCCAGCAAATTCTCCTCTGGGGCCAACGTCCTGACTTTC. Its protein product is CASKFSSGANVLTF.

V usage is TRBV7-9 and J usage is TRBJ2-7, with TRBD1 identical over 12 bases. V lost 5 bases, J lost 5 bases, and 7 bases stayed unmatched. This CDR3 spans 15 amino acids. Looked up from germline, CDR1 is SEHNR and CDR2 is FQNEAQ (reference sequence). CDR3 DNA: TGTGCCAGCAGCAACTCCGGGACAGGGGGCGACGAGCAGTACTTC. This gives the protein CASSNSGTGGDEQYF.

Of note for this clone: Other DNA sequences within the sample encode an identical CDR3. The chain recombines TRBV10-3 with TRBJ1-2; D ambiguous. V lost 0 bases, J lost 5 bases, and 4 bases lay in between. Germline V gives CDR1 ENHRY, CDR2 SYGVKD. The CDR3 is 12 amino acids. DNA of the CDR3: TGTGCCATCAGTGAGTCAGATTATGGCTACACCTTC. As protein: CAISESDYGYTF.

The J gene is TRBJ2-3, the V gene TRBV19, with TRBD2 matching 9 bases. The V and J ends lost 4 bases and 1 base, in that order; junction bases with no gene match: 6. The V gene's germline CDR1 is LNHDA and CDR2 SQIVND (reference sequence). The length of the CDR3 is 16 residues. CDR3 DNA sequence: TGTGCCAGTAGTAAGAGGGCGGGGGGGGGCACAGATACGCAGTATTTT. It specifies CASSKRAGGGTDTQYF.

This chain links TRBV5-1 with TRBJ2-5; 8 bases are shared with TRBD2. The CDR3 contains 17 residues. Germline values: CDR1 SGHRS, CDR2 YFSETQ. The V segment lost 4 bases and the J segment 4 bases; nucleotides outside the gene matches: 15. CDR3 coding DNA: TGCGCCAGCAGCCCGGTTTTGAGCCGGGGGGGAGGAGAGACCCAGTACTTC. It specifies CASSPVLSRGGGETQYF.

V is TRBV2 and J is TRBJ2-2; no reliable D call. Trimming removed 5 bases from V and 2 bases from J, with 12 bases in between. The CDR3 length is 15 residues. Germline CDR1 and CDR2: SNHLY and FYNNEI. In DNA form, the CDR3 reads TGTGCCAGCAGTCGGTGGGCTATAAACACCGGGGAGCTGTTTTTT. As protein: CASSRWAINTGELFF.